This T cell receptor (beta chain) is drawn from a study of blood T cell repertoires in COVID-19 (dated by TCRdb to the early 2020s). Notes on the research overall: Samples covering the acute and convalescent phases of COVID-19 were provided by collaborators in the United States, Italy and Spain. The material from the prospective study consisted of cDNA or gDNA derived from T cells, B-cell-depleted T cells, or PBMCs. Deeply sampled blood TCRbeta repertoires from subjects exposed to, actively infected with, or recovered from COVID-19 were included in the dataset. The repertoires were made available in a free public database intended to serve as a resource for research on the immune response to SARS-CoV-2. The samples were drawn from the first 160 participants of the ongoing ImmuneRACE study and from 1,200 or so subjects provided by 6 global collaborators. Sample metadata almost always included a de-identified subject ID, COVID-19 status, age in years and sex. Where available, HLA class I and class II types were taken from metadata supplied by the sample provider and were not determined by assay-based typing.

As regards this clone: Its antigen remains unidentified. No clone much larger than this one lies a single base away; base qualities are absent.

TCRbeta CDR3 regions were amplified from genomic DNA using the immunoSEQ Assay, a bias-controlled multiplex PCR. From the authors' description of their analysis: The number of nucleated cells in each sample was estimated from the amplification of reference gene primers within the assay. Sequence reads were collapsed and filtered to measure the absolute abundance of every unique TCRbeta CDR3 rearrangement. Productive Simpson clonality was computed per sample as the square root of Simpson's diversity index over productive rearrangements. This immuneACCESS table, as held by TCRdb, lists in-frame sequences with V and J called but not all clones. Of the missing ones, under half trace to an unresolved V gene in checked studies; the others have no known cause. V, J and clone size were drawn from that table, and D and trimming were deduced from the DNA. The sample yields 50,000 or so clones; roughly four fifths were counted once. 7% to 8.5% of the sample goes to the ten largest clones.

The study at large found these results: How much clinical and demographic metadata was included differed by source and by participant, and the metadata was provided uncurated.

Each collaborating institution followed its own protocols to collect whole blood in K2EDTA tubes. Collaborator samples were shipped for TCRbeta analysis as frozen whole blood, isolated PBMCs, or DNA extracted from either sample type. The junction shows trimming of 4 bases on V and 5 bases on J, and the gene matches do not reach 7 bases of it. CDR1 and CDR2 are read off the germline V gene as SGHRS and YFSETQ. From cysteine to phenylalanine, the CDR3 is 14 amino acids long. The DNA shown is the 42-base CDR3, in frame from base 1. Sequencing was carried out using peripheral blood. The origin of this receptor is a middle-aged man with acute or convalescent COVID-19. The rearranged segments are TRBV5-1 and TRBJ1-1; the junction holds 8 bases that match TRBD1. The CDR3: CASSPGGAGTEAFF. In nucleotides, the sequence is TGCGCCAGCAGCCCAGGGGGCGCAGGGACTGAAGCTTTCTTT.